The 14 T cell receptor beta chains in this list originate from one sample, sequenced in a study of T-cell memory formation after mild COVID-19. TCRdb redid the calling of the 5' RACE reads with MiXCR, one entry per CDR3 protein. The profile covers approximately 490,000 distinct CDR3 sequences, with around 21% appearing a single time and roughly an eighth taken by the ten largest. Input material: PBMCs or a T cell subset sorted from them (not recorded which). The source is an adult woman who had mild COVID-19 (a few samples of this study predate the infection). Cell type and time point are not known.

The rearrangement links TRBV24-1 to TRBJ2-3; perhaps TRBD2 as D (6 bases). The CDR3 extends over 18 amino acids. Per the germline V gene, CDR1 is KGHDR and CDR2 is SFDVKD. Trimming took 6 bases from V and 0 from J, leaving 21 bases between them. CDR3 amino acids: CATSRAVGGEISTDTQYF. The CDR3 bases are TGTGCCACCAGTCGCGCGGTGGGGGGAGAAATTAGCACAGATACGCAGTATTTT.

The chain recombines TRBV18 with TRBJ2-3, with TRBD2 matching over 8 bases. J gave up 2 bases and V 3 bases, and 10 bases lay outside the gene matches. The CDR3 has 17 amino acids. Germline lookup yields CDR1 KGHSH and CDR2 LQKENI. Here the CDR3 reads CASSPSGEVINTDTQYF. The CDR3 bases are TGTGCCAGCTCACCTAGCGGGGAGGTTATCAACACAGATACGCAGTATTTT.

CDR3: CASSLGLRGEAFF. The CDR3 DNA reads as TGTGCCAGCAGCTTGGGTCTGAGGGGGGAAGCTTTCTTT. The gene calls are TRBV5-6 and TRBJ1-1; maybe TRBD1 (6 bases). Germline-derived CDR1 and CDR2 are SGHDT and YYEEEE. CDR3 size: 13 residues. V was clipped by 0 bases and J by 8 bases, with 11 bases between them.

The chain has TRBV7-9 and TRBJ2-7; 9 nucleotides match TRBD1. The CDR3 sequence is 13 residues long. The V and J ends lost 5 bases and 6 bases, in that order; junction bases with no gene match: 5. Per germline, CDR1 SEHNR and CDR2 FQNEAQ (reference sequence). The CDR3 is CASSIQGAAEQYF. CDR3 DNA: TGTGCCAGCAGCATACAGGGGGCCGCCGAGCAGTACTTC.

The chain employs TRBV23-1 and TRBJ2-7; 7 positions agree with TRBD2. TRBV23-1 is sorted into the ORF group, with uncertain function. The CDR3 extends over 13 amino acids. Unmatched junction bases numbered 13, after V lost 8 bases and J lost 9 bases. The CDR3, as DNA: TGCGCCAGCCGTCCCCGCGTAGCGGGCGCGCAGTACTTC. It specifies CASRPRVAGAQYF.

The chain combines TRBV6-6 with TRBJ2-7, with a possible D match to TRBD1 (5 bases). The CDR3 has 16 amino acids. The V and J ends lost 0 bases and 1 base respectively, with 13 bases between them. CDR1 and CDR2 (germline): MNHNY, SVGAGI (reference sequence). The DNA of the CDR3 is TGTGCCAGCAGTTACTCGGTTGGGGCAGCGTCCTACGAGCAGTACTTC. This gives the protein CASSYSVGAASYEQYF.

The chain employs TRBV7-9 and TRBJ2-7; 10 bases line up with TRBD2. The CDR3 has 18 residues. Germline values: CDR1 SEHNR, CDR2 FQNEAQ (reference sequence). The ends lost 1 base at V and 5 bases at J; junction bases unmatched: 14. CDR3 sequence reads: CASSLGPLQRGGRNEQYF. CDR3 coding DNA: TGTGCCAGCAGCTTAGGTCCACTCCAGCGGGGGGGCAGGAACGAGCAGTACTTC. The full variable domain, with the rest looked up from reference TRBV7-9 and TRBJ2-7, is DTGVSQNPRHKITKRGQNVTFRCDPISEHNRLYWYRQTLGQGPEFLTYFQNEAQLEKSRLLSDRFSAERPKGSFSTLEIQRTEQGDSAMYLCASSLGPLQRGGRNEQYFGPGTRLTVT.

This clonotype was detected only a few times. The rearrangement uses TRBV24-1 and TRBJ1-1, with D maybe TRBD1 (6 bases). CDR1 and CDR2 from the germline V gene are KGHDR and SFDVKD. Trimming took 7 bases from V and 4 from J, leaving 21 bases between them. The CDR3 totals 16 residues. CDR3: CATRSGGQRDGTEAFF. In DNA, the CDR3 is TGTGCCACCAGGTCGGGAGGACAGAGAGATGGCACTGAAGCTTTCTTT.

The chain uses TRBV24-1 and TRBJ2-1; a possible D gene is TRBD1 (5 bases). The CDR3 length is 13 residues. CDR1 is KGHDR and CDR2 is SFDVKD in the germline V gene. V was shortened by 5 bases and J by 10 bases, with 14 bases between the two germline ends. The CDR3 loop is CATSALGHGEQFF. CDR3 bases: TGTGCCACCAGTGCCCTAGGACACGGGGAGCAGTTCTTC.

The J gene is TRBJ1-6, the V gene TRBV20-1, with D uncertain. The V end lost 3 bases, the J end lost 0 bases, and 6 bases lay between the germline ends. From germline, CDR1 is DFQATT and CDR2 SNEGSKA (reference sequence). The CDR3 contains 14 residues. The CDR3 sequence: CSARASSYNSPLHF. Here the CDR3 DNA reads TGCAGTGCTAGGGCCAGCTCCTATAATTCACCCCTCCACTTT.

The chain is built from TRBV9 and TRBJ2-7; 9 nucleotides line up with TRBD2. The CDR3 has 15 amino acids. V gave up 0 bases and J gave up 3 bases; unmatched junction bases: 4. Germline V gives CDR1 SGDLS, CDR2 YYNGEE. Here the CDR3 reads CASSVGGGEGYEQYF. The CDR3 nucleotides read TGTGCCAGCAGCGTAGGCGGGGGGGAAGGCTACGAGCAGTACTTC.

This clonotype was recorded a few times. The chain combines TRBV20-1 with TRBJ1-2, with a possible D match to TRBD1 (5 bases). Germline lookup yields CDR1 DFQATT and CDR2 SNEGSKA (reference sequence). Trimming cost V 2 bases and J 8 bases, with 15 bases left between them. This CDR3 spans 13 amino acids. CDR3 DNA: TGCAGTGCTAGATTTCAGGGAGCGCAAGGCTACACCTTC. Protein: CSARFQGAQGYTF.

CDR3 DNA: TGCGCCAGCAGTCCCGGGGCAGCCCTCAATCAGCCCCAGCATTTT. Its translation is CASSPGAALNQPQHF. The chain links TRBV4-1 to TRBJ1-5, with D possibly being TRBD1 (5 bases). Germline loops: CDR1 MGHRA, CDR2 YSYEKL. This CDR3 region has 15 residues. The V end lost 6 bases, the J end lost 3 bases, and 15 bases lay between the germline ends.

This clonotype was seen a few times. This chain joins TRBV15 and TRBJ2-7; 8 bases align to TRBD1. This CDR3 has 17 residues. V lost 0 bases, J lost 1 base, and 8 bases stayed unmatched. Germline assignment: CDR1 LNHNV and CDR2 YYDKDF (reference sequence). Here the CDR3 reads CATSRDMATGVSYEQYF. In nucleotides, the CDR3 is TGTGCCACCAGCAGAGATATGGCGACAGGGGTGTCCTACGAGCAGTACTTC.